This T cell receptor beta chain was identified in a study of T-cell reconstitution after alpha-beta-depleted transplantation in children. Trimming removed 5 bases from V and 4 bases from J, with 9 bases in between. CDR1 DFQATT and CDR2 SNEGSKA come from the germline V gene (reference sequence). CDR3 length: 12 amino acids. This clonotype was counted many times. Unique molecular identifiers were incorporated during preparation of the TCRbeta library. TCRdb redid the calling of the PCR reads with MiXCR, one entry per CDR3 protein. The sample lists 200,000 or so distinct CDR3 sequences; 6.3% were seen once.

Specimen: PBMCs, collected before TCRalphabeta/CD19-depleted stem cell transplant. The source is a girl less than two years old with combined immunodeficiency, due to receive a stem cell transplant. V usage is TRBV20-1 and J usage is TRBJ2-4, with a possible D match to TRBD2 (6 bases). The CDR3 DNA reads as TGCAGTGCTGCGGGACGGAAAAACATTCAGTACTTC. The encoded protein is CSAAGRKNIQYF.